The 12 T cell receptor beta chains reported below all come from one sample, sequenced in a study of cytomegalovirus exposure and HLA in healthy donors. Profiled with immunoSEQ multiplex PCR; TCRdb holds only in-frame clones, not every one. The sample includes around 150,000 clones, approximately 86% of them seen just once. Specimen: PBMCs. Receptor source: a woman aged 18-35 years in good health and CMV-seronegative.

There are a few counts of this clone. The chain carries TRBV27 and TRBJ2-2; D is possibly TRBD2 (6 bases). The V gene's germline CDR1 is MNHEY and CDR2 SMNVEV (reference sequence). This CDR3 region has 15 residues. V gave up 4 bases and J gave up 2 bases, with 11 bases separating them. CDR3 region: CASSSGLLNTGELFF. CDR3 DNA sequence: TGTGCCAGCAGTTCGGGACTGCTTAACACCGGGGAGCTGTTTTTT.

CDR3 sequence: CASRGLDRDGGYTF. The DNA for the CDR3 is TGTGCCAGCAGGGGACTTGACAGGGATGGTGGCTACACCTTC. This chain links TRBV27 with TRBJ1-2; 7 bases are a match to TRBD1. The trim removed 6 bases at V and 7 bases at J, leaving 11 bases unmatched. From germline, CDR1 is MNHEY and CDR2 SMNVEV (reference sequence). The CDR3 consists of 14 residues.

The gene calls are TRBV6-1 and TRBJ2-3, with D tentatively TRBD1 (6 bases). V lost 2 bases and J lost 2, with 20 bases in between. The CDR3 runs to 18 residues. The V gene's germline CDR1 is MNHNS and CDR2 SASEGT. CDR3: CASSETSFRGTHTDTQYF. The DNA for the CDR3 is TGTGCCAGCAGTGAAACTTCGTTTAGGGGGACCCACACAGATACGCAGTATTTT.

CDR3 residues: CAWSDPGQGANNEQFF. CDR3 sequence (DNA): TGTGCCTGGAGTGACCCGGGACAGGGGGCCAACAATGAGCAGTTCTTC. This rearrangement joins TRBV30 to TRBJ2-1, with 12 bases lining up with TRBD1. The length of the CDR3 is 16 residues. V trimming: 1 base; J trimming: 5 bases; junction bases outside the gene matches: 6. Germline V gives CDR1 GTSNPN, CDR2 SVGIG (reference sequence).

The chain links TRBV4-1 to TRBJ2-5, with 8 bases that match TRBD1. V shed 0 bases and J 5 bases; nucleotides not matched to a gene: 2. Germline V gene data show CDR1 as MGHRA and CDR2 as YSYEKL. CDR3 size: 14 residues. As DNA, the CDR3 is TGCGCCAGCAGCCAAGATAACAGGGGGGAGACCCAGTACTTC. Encoded protein: CASSQDNRGETQYF.

The rearrangement uses TRBV7-9 and TRBJ2-1; D is uncertain. Deletions cut 3 bases from V and 8 bases from J, with 8 bases between. From germline, CDR1 is SEHNR and CDR2 FQNEAQ (reference sequence). This CDR3 is 12 amino acids long. CDR3 sequence reads: CASSLLSDEQFF. In nucleotides, the CDR3 is TGTGCCAGCAGCTTGCTCAGCGATGAGCAGTTCTTC.

V and J are TRBV7-9 and TRBJ2-7, with 7 bases fitting TRBD1. V shed 5 bases, J shed 2 bases, and the junction held 3 bases outside the gene matches. CDR3 length: 13 amino acids. Germline V CDR1 and CDR2: SEHNR, FQNEAQ (reference sequence). The CDR3: CASSRQGPYEQYF. The CDR3 bases are TGTGCCAGCAGCCGACAGGGTCCCTACGAGCAGTACTTC.

The genes are TRBV5-1 and TRBJ1-2, with a tentative D call TRBD1 (6 bases). Trimming stripped 6 bases from V and 6 bases from J, with 18 bases between. This CDR3 is 14 amino acids long. Germline V gene data show CDR1 as SGHRS and CDR2 as YFSETQ. CDR3 sequence: CASKSGVGANGYTF. The DNA for the CDR3 is TGCGCCAGCAAGAGCGGGGTGGGGGCAAATGGCTACACCTTC.

The CDR3 sequence: CASSEERGRWDNEQFF. CDR3 DNA sequence: TGTGCCAGCAGTGAAGAAAGGGGGCGCTGGGACAATGAGCAGTTCTTC. The chain uses TRBV6-1 and TRBJ2-1, with 7 bases that match TRBD1. V trimming: 1 base; J trimming: 5 bases; junction bases outside the gene matches: 8. The CDR3 contains 16 residues. CDR1 MNHNS and CDR2 SASEGT come from the germline V gene.

The CDR3: CAWSPTQGARGTEAFF. For the CDR3, the DNA is TGTGCCTGGAGTCCAACACAGGGGGCTCGGGGCACTGAAGCTTTCTTT. The rearrangement uses TRBV30 and TRBJ1-1, with 9 bases matching TRBD1. The V gene's germline CDR1 is GTSNPN and CDR2 SVGIG (reference sequence). Trimming at V came to 2 bases and at J to 4 bases, leaving 11 bases not matched to a gene. CDR3 length: 16 residues.

This clone was detected only once. The chain is built from TRBV30 and TRBJ1-2; maybe TRBD1 (6 bases). Trimming stripped 5 bases from V and 6 bases from J, with 10 bases between. CDR1 is GTSNPN and CDR2 is SVGIG in the germline V gene (reference sequence). The CDR3 is made up of 11 amino acids. The CDR3 DNA sequence: TGTGCCTGGGGACAGCCCAATGGCTACACCTTC. Protein: CAWGQPNGYTF.

The chain couples TRBV4-1 to TRBJ2-5; TRBD2 matches at 8 bases. Looked up from germline, CDR1 is MGHRA and CDR2 is YSYEKL. The length of the CDR3 is 18 residues. V dropped 1 base and J dropped 0; count of bases not matched to a gene: 10. This CDR3 is CASSQGGQVAGYQETQYF. CDR3 sequence (DNA): TGCGCCAGCAGCCAAGGAGGGCAGGTAGCGGGGTACCAAGAGACCCAGTACTTC.